One sample yielded the 31 T cell receptor beta chains listed below, sequenced in a study of blood T cell repertoires in COVID-19. The method was immunoSEQ multiplex PCR; TCRdb's version includes in-frame clones alone and lacks a portion of them. The sample has 140,000 to 150,000 clones, approximately 91% seen once. The sequencing input was peripheral blood. These receptors came from a man aged 70 or older with acute or convalescent COVID-19.

The chain joins TRBV13 to TRBJ2-7; 10 bases map to TRBD1. CDR1 is PRHDT and CDR2 is FYEKMQ in the germline V gene (reference sequence). This CDR3 region has 16 residues. Germline trimming cut 6 bases from V and 5 bases from J; bases unmatched to any gene: 13. DNA of the CDR3: TGTGCCAGCAGGAGGCTAACCGGGACAGGGGCCAACGAGCAGTACTTC. Translation gives CASRRLTGTGANEQYF. The full variable domain, its missing parts supplied by reference TRBV13 and TRBJ2-7, is AAGVIQSPRHLIKEKRETATLKCYPIPRHDTVYWYQQGPGQDPQFLISFYEKMQSDKGSIPDRFSAQQFSDYHSELNMSSLELGDSALYFCASRRLTGTGANEQYFGPGTRLTVT.

The sample holds a few counts of this clone. J is TRBJ2-1 and V is TRBV7-9; 9 bases are a match to TRBD2. V lost 3 bases and J lost 9; bases outside the gene matches: 6. CDR3 size: 14 residues. CDR1 and CDR2 (germline): SEHNR, FQNEAQ (reference sequence). The chain's CDR3 is CASSLTSGGGEQFF. In DNA form, the CDR3 reads TGTGCCAGCAGCTTGACTAGCGGAGGGGGTGAGCAGTTCTTC.

The rearrangement joins TRBV5-1 to TRBJ2-7; 7 nucleotides line up with TRBD1. Germline trimming cut 4 bases from V and 3 bases from J; bases unmatched to any gene: 13. Germline lookup yields CDR1 SGHRS and CDR2 YFSETQ. The CDR3 is 16 residues long. The CDR3 coding sequence is TGCGCCAGCAGCGTAGACAGGGTCCCACAGATCTACGAGCAGTACTTC. This codes for CASSVDRVPQIYEQYF.

V usage is TRBV11-1 and J usage is TRBJ2-7, with 7 nucleotides matching TRBD1. V trimming: 6 bases; J trimming: 2 bases; junction bases outside the gene matches: 13. Germline V gene sequence: CDR1 SGHAT, CDR2 FQDESV (reference sequence). The CDR3 covers 16 residues. The CDR3 DNA sequence: TGTGCCAGCAGTCCTTTGTCGGGACAGATCGCCTACGAGCAGTACTTC. This codes for CASSPLSGQIAYEQYF. The whole variable domain, filled in from reference TRBV11-1 and TRBJ2-7, reads EAEVAQSPRYKITEKSQAVAFWCDPISGHATLYWYRQILGQGPELLVQFQDESVVDDSQLPKDRFSAERLKGVDSTLKIQPAELGDSAMYLCASSPLSGQIAYEQYFGPGTRLTVT.

V and J are TRBV4-2 and TRBJ2-7; 7 nucleotides match TRBD2. Germline V gene lookup returns CDR1 LGHNA and CDR2 YNFKEQ. CDR3 length: 18 residues. V dropped 4 bases and J dropped 7; count of bases not matched to a gene: 22. The CDR3 loop is CASSPDPKRGGPSGEQYF. For the CDR3, the DNA is TGTGCCAGCAGCCCCGATCCTAAGCGGGGAGGGCCCTCGGGGGAGCAGTACTTC.

This chain connects TRBV28 to TRBJ2-3; D uncertain. The CDR3 is made up of 15 amino acids. With 4 bases removed from V and 2 bases from J, the gap between germline ends came to 13 bases. Germline lookup yields CDR1 MDHEN and CDR2 SYDVKM. The CDR3 nucleotides are TGTGCCAGCAGTTACCCCGCGCGGAACACAGATACGCAGTATTTT. The encoded protein is CASSYPARNTDTQYF.

This clone was seen just once. The chain has TRBV2 and TRBJ1-2; TRBD1 aligns across 7 bases. Germline CDR1 and CDR2: SNHLY and FYNNEI. The CDR3 contains 14 residues. V was pared by 4 bases and J by 7 bases, with 9 bases of the junction left unmatched. The CDR3 region is CASSGQGLVRGYTF. The DNA for the CDR3 is TGTGCCAGCAGTGGACAGGGATTGGTGCGTGGCTACACCTTC.

The chain links TRBV6-5 to TRBJ1-5; TRBD1 aligns across 10 bases. CDR1 and CDR2 (germline): MNHEY, SVGAGI. V shed 6 bases and J 3 bases; nucleotides not matched to a gene: 5. The CDR3 is 15 amino acids. CDR3 bases: TGTGCCAGCAGGCGGGGACAGGGGAACAATCAGCCCCAGCATTTT. This encodes CASRRGQGNNQPQHF.

The chain has TRBV18 and TRBJ1-2, with TRBD1 as a possible D gene (5 bases). Trimming removed 2 bases from V and 3 bases from J, with 10 bases in between. Per the germline V gene, CDR1 is KGHSH and CDR2 is LQKENI. The CDR3 has 14 residues. CDR3 sequence: CASSPGGTDYGYTF. The CDR3 DNA sequence: TGTGCCAGCTCACCAGGAGGGACTGACTATGGCTACACCTTC.

This chain joins TRBV10-3 and TRBJ1-2, with 7 bases that match TRBD1. The J segment lost 4 bases and the V segment lost 6 bases, leaving 8 bases of the junction unmatched. The CDR3 sequence is 14 residues long. Germline V CDR1 and CDR2: ENHRY, SYGVKD. In DNA, the CDR3 is TGTGCCATCAGGAGCGACCGGGACAGCTATGGCTACACCTTC. It encodes CAIRSDRDSYGYTF.

This clone was seen once. V gene TRBV25-1 combines with J gene TRBJ2-5; 8 nucleotides agree with TRBD1. Germline trimming cut 6 bases from V and 4 bases from J; bases unmatched to any gene: 7. The CDR3 length is 14 residues. Germline-derived CDR1 and CDR2 are MGHDK and SYGVNS. The CDR3 loop reads CASSLGQAGETQYF. CDR3 coding DNA: TGTGCCAGCAGCCTGGGACAGGCCGGAGAGACCCAGTACTTC.

The chain carries TRBV7-2 and TRBJ1-4; maybe TRBD1 (6 bases). CDR1 is SGHTA and CDR2 is FQGNSA in the germline V gene. V was shortened by 4 bases and J by 7 bases, with 13 bases between the two germline ends. The CDR3 has 14 residues. CDR3 in DNA: TGTGCCAGCAGCTCCACAGGGTATGGTGAAAAACTGTTTTTT. This sequence encodes CASSSTGYGEKLFF.

The chain has TRBV2 and TRBJ2-7; 7 bases line up with TRBD2. The ends lost 5 bases at V and 2 bases at J; junction bases unmatched: 3. The CDR3 extends over 13 amino acids. CDR1 and CDR2 from the germline V gene are SNHLY and FYNNEI. The CDR3 spells CASSREAPYEQYF. The CDR3 region has the DNA TGTGCCAGCAGTCGGGAGGCCCCCTACGAGCAGTACTTC.

This clone was recorded once. The gene calls are TRBV7-3 and TRBJ2-7, with TRBD1 matching 9 bases. Germline CDR1 is SGHTA and CDR2 is FQGTGA. There are 14 residues in the CDR3. The V segment lost 5 bases and the J segment 5 bases; nucleotides outside the gene matches: 7. CDR3 amino acids: CASSIGTGINEQYF. CDR3 DNA sequence: TGTGCCAGCAGCATCGGGACAGGGATCAACGAGCAGTACTTC. The whole variable domain, filled in from reference TRBV7-3 and TRBJ2-7, reads GAGVSQTPSNKVTEKGKYVELRCDPISGHTALYWYRQSLGQGPEFLIYFQGTGAADDSGLPNDRFFAVRPEGSVSTLKIQRTERGDSAVYLCASSIGTGINEQYFGPGTRLTVT.

The rearrangement links TRBV7-9 to TRBJ1-1; 7 positions agree with TRBD1. Germline lookup yields CDR1 SEHNR and CDR2 FQNEAQ (reference sequence). Unmatched junction bases numbered 3, after V lost 1 base and J lost 1 base. The CDR3 is 15 amino acids. CDR3 coding DNA: TGTGCCAGCAGCTTAGATAGGGGGCCGAACACTGAAGCTTTCTTT. It encodes CASSLDRGPNTEAFF.

The chain employs TRBV10-1 and TRBJ2-1; D remains ambiguous. Germline values: CDR1 WNHNN, CDR2 SYGVQD (reference sequence). The CDR3 consists of 14 residues. V shed 0 bases and J shed 2 bases, with 5 bases lying between them. The CDR3 is CASSESAAYNEQFF. The CDR3 DNA follows: TGCGCCAGCAGTGAGTCGGCAGCCTACAATGAGCAGTTCTTC.

The V and J genes are TRBV6-5 and TRBJ1-1, with TRBD1 identical over 9 bases. Germline V gene data show CDR1 as MNHEY and CDR2 as SVGAGI. J gave up 4 bases and V 2 bases, and 8 bases lay outside the gene matches. This CDR3 region has 16 residues. CDR3 loop: CASSYQSGTGLTEAFF. The CDR3, as DNA: TGTGCCAGCAGTTACCAGAGCGGGACAGGGCTCACTGAAGCTTTCTTT.

The rearrangement uses TRBV19 and TRBJ1-1, with D possibly being TRBD1 (6 bases). Looked up from germline, CDR1 is LNHDA and CDR2 is SQIVND (reference sequence). This CDR3 is built from 16 residues. The V end lost 4 bases, the J end lost 1 base, and 16 bases lay between the germline ends. CDR3: CASSTRTARANTEAFF. The DNA of the CDR3 is TGTGCCAGTAGTACTAGGACAGCGAGAGCGAACACTGAAGCTTTCTTT.

V gene TRBV10-3 combines with J gene TRBJ1-4; 9 nucleotides agree with TRBD1. The CDR3 is made up of 14 amino acids. V shed 5 bases and J 4 bases; nucleotides not matched to a gene: 2. The germline V gene encodes CDR1 ENHRY and CDR2 SYGVKD. The CDR3, as DNA: TGTGCCATCAGTCCGGGACAGGGTAATGAAAAACTGTTTTTT. This codes for CAISPGQGNEKLFF.

The chain links TRBV6-5 to TRBJ1-4; D remains unclear. Trimming removed 6 bases from V and 4 bases from J, with 9 bases in between. The CDR3 runs 13 residues. CDR1 is MNHEY, CDR2 SVGAGI, per germline. This CDR3 reads CASSSGYNEKLFF. The CDR3 coding sequence is TGTGCCAGCAGCTCAGGTTATAATGAAAAACTGTTTTTT.

J is TRBJ1-1 and V is TRBV5-1; 7 nucleotides agree with TRBD1. CDR3 length: 15 residues. Germline values: CDR1 SGHRS, CDR2 YFSETQ. V shed 3 bases, J shed 4 bases, and the junction held 9 bases outside the gene matches. This CDR3 reads CASSSGTALSTEAFF. DNA of the CDR3: TGCGCCAGCAGCTCCGGGACAGCACTCTCCACTGAAGCTTTCTTT.

The chain combines TRBV18 with TRBJ2-5, with D perhaps matching TRBD1 (6 bases). CDR3 length equals 14 residues. Germline CDR1 and CDR2: KGHSH and LQKENI. V gave up 1 base and J gave up 4 bases, with 10 bases separating them. Written as DNA, the CDR3 is TGTGCCAGCTCACCACGACAGGTTGGAGAGACCCAGTACTTC. Its translation: CASSPRQVGETQYF.

V gene TRBV4-1 combines with J gene TRBJ2-3; 7 nucleotides match TRBD2. The CDR3 has 15 residues. V was clipped by 6 bases and J by 2 bases; unmatched bases: 8. Germline V gene sequence: CDR1 MGHRA, CDR2 YSYEKL. The CDR3 DNA reads as TGCGCCAGCAGAAGGGAGGCGGGGGTCACAGATACGCAGTATTTT. Translated, it gives CASRREAGVTDTQYF.

The J gene is TRBJ2-2, the V gene TRBV30; 8 nucleotides match TRBD1. V lost 1 base, J lost 4 bases, and 8 bases stayed unmatched. The CDR3 is made up of 16 amino acids. Germline CDR1 GTSNPN, CDR2 SVGIG (reference sequence). The CDR3 spells CAWSGQGATVTGELFF. CDR3 nucleotides: TGTGCCTGGAGTGGTCAGGGGGCGACCGTCACCGGGGAGCTGTTTTTT.

The rearrangement joins TRBV29-1 to TRBJ2-7; possibly TRBD1 for D (6 bases). The germline V gene encodes CDR1 SQVTM and CDR2 ANQGSEA. The CDR3 loop spans 13 amino acids. V gave up 1 base and J gave up 2 bases, with 9 bases separating them. The CDR3 nucleotides are TGCAGCGTTGAAGGGACAGCTACCTACGAGCAGTACTTC. This sequence encodes CSVEGTATYEQYF.

This rearrangement joins TRBV10-3 to TRBJ2-3, with a weak D call TRBD1 (5 bases). V dropped 10 bases and J dropped 2 bases, with 10 bases sitting between them. Germline V gives CDR1 ENHRY, CDR2 SYGVKD. This CDR3 is 12 amino acids long. Written as DNA, the CDR3 is TGTGCCACCCAGGACACCACAGATACGCAGTATTTT. This translates into CATQDTTDTQYF.

Turning to this clone: This specimen includes other DNA sequences encoding the same CDR3. The chain couples TRBV6-5 to TRBJ1-1; 7 bases are shared with TRBD1. The J segment lost 5 bases and the V segment lost 4 bases, leaving 1 base of the junction unmatched. This CDR3 has 12 residues. Germline lookup yields CDR1 MNHEY and CDR2 SVGAGI. CDR3 in DNA: TGTGCCAGCAGTTCAGGGGGGACTGAAGCTTTCTTT. It specifies CASSSGGTEAFF.

This clone was seen a single time. The chain carries TRBV5-5 and TRBJ1-1; TRBD1 aligns across 10 bases. Germline V gene lookup returns CDR1 SGHKS and CDR2 YYEKEE (reference sequence). J gave up 0 bases and V 0 bases, and 5 bases lay outside the gene matches. This CDR3 has 17 amino acids. The DNA of the CDR3 is TGTGCCAGCAGCTTGGCGGGGACAGGGGATTTGAACACTGAAGCTTTCTTT. This encodes CASSLAGTGDLNTEAFF.

This clone was observed once. This chain joins TRBV19 and TRBJ2-2, with D possibly being TRBD1 (6 bases). Trimming left V 7 bases short and J 3 bases short, with 18 bases between. The CDR3 has 16 residues. CDR1 is LNHDA and CDR2 is SQIVND in the germline V gene (reference sequence). For the CDR3, the DNA is TGTGCCAGTACCAAGGTCCGGGACACCCACACCGGGGAGCTGTTTTTT. Its translation is CASTKVRDTHTGELFF. The full variable domain, with the rest looked up from reference TRBV19 and TRBJ2-2, is DGGITQSPKYLFRKEGQNVTLSCEQNLNHDAMYWYRQDPGQGLRLIYYSQIVNDFQKGDIAEGYSVSREKKESFPLTVTSAQKNPTAFYLCASTKVRDTHTGELFFGEGSRLTVL.

The chain links TRBV15 to TRBJ2-2, with D possibly TRBD1 on 6 matching bases. Germline loops: CDR1 LNHNV, CDR2 YYDKDF (reference sequence). V gave up 1 base and J gave up 2 bases, with 17 bases separating them. The CDR3 covers 18 residues. Here the CDR3 reads CATSRVPGRGENTGELFF. For the CDR3, the DNA is TGTGCCACCAGCAGAGTACCCGGCAGGGGCGAAAACACCGGGGAGCTGTTTTTT.

The rearrangement joins TRBV9 to TRBJ2-2; 11 bases align to TRBD1. Trimming removed 1 base from V and 6 bases from J; junction bases left unmatched: 5. The CDR3 runs 16 residues. CDR1 and CDR2 from the germline V gene are SGDLS and YYNGEE. CDR3 loop: CASSVHWTGGSGELFF. For the CDR3, the DNA is TGTGCCAGCAGCGTACATTGGACAGGGGGCTCCGGGGAGCTGTTTTTT. The whole variable domain, filled in from reference TRBV9 and TRBJ2-2, reads DSGVTQTPKHLITATGQRVTLRCSPRSGDLSVYWYQQSLDQGLQFLIQYYNGEERAKGNILERFSAQQFPDLHSELNLSSLELGDSALYFCASSVHWTGGSGELFFGEGSRLTVL.